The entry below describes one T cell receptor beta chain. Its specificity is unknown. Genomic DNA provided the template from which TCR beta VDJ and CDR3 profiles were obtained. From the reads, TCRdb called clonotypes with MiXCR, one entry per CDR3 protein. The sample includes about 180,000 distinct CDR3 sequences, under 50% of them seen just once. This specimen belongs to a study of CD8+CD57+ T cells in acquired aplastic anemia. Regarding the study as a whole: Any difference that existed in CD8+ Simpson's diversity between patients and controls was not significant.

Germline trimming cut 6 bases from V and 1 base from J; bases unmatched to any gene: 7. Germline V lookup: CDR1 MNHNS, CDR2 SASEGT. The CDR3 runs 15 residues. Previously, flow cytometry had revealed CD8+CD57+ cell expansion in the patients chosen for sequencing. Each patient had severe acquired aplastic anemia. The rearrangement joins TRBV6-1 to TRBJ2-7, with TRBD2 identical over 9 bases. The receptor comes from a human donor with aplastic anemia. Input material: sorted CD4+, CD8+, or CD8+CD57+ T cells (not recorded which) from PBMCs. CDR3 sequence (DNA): TGTGCCAGCAGGGTAACTAGCGGGCGATCCTACGAGCAGTACTTC. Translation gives CASRVTSGRSYEQYF.